This T cell receptor beta chain was retrieved from a study of T-cell reconstitution after alpha-beta-depleted transplantation in children (dated by TCRdb to 2016 to 2018). For the study in its entirety: Using TCR repertoire profiling, the study followed T-cell immune reconstitution in a quantitative way in children after TCRalphabeta/CD19-depleted allogeneic hematopoietic cell transplantation.

This clonotype came up many times. Its antigen is still unknown. Qualities for individual bases were not recorded, and no much larger clone is one base off. The paper as a whole reports these results and caveats: Hyperexpanded clone frequencies declined over subsequent months; after one year, T-cell counts and TCRbeta diversity were mostly attributed to newly produced T cells. The apparently early alphabetaT-cell count recovery about two months after transplant was reportedly dependent on only several hundred rapidly expanded clones derived from non-depleted graft cells. In some patients, the high TCRbeta diversity seen at day 60 was put down to recipient T cells and intrathymic progenitors that had survived conditioning.

Libraries were made using PCR. TCRdb lists the instrument as Illumina HiSeq 2500. TCR libraries were prepared with molecular barcoding, using unique molecular identifiers to normalize TCRbeta repertoire quantification. TCRdb reprocessed the public reads (quality trimming at Q25 with fastp, clone calling with MiXCR) and kept in-frame beta chains. Merged by CDR3 protein, the rows form single entries marked with the most common genes and DNA. The sample records more than 400,000 distinct CDR3 sequences, around two fifths of which are singletons. The ten biggest clones cover 27% of the sample. Read against the paper, the sample's treatment or condition label means: allogeneic hematopoietic cell transplantation with graft depleted of TCRalphabeta T cells and CD19 B cells. The transplant recipients were children given TCRalphabeta/CD19-depleted allogeneic hematopoietic cell grafts. From V the trimming removes 2 bases and from J it removes 5 bases, while the gene matches leave 7 bases of the junction unaccounted for. Including the terminal cysteine and phenylalanine, the CDR3 comprises 16 residues. Kept here is only the CDR3 DNA, which spans 48 bases and is read in frame from base 1. Reading the germline V gene gives CDR1 SGDLS and CDR2 YYNGEE.

This receptor was taken from a girl aged 2 to 10 with aplastic anemia, due to receive a stem cell transplant. The chain uses TRBV9 and TRBJ2-7; 13 nucleotides in the junction match TRBD2. The sequenced sample was PBMCs, obtained before TCRalphabeta/CD19-depleted stem cell transplant. The sequence in DNA is TGTGCCAGCAGCGTGGGGGAAGGACTAGCGGGAGACGAGCAGTACTTC. This translates into CASSVGEGLAGDEQYF.